One and the same sample provided the 9 T cell receptor beta chains below, sequenced in a study of beta chain features in type 1 diabetes. Since all of the isolated RNA was reverse transcribed, expressed TCRB transcripts were what got sequenced. The repertoire was sequenced with immunoSEQ multiplex PCR; TCRdb's copy has only in-frame clones and lacks some. The top ten clones hold 0.55% to 0.85% of a sample with some 140,000 clones, about 9.2% of them seen once. Sequencing was done on a sample of central memory CD4+ T cells from blood. Receptor source: a man between 18 and 29 years old in good health.

V and J are TRBV14 and TRBJ2-7, with D perhaps TRBD2 (6 bases). The CDR3 runs 16 residues. The V and J ends lost 4 bases and 2 bases respectively, with 18 bases between them. Germline CDR1 is SGHDN and CDR2 is FVKESK. CDR3 region: CASSRIGSHGAYEQYF. CDR3 DNA sequence: TGTGCCAGCAGCCGCATCGGGAGCCACGGGGCCTACGAGCAGTACTTC.

This clone was detected only a few times. The V gene is TRBV7-9, the J gene TRBJ1-2; perhaps TRBD1 as D (6 bases). This CDR3 spans 15 amino acids. The ends were cut back, 5 bases at V and 4 bases at J, with 17 bases in the middle. Per germline, CDR1 SEHNR and CDR2 FQNEAQ (reference sequence). CDR3 DNA: TGTGCCAGCAGCATCCCCGGGACACCGGCCTATGGCTACACCTTC. It yields the protein CASSIPGTPAYGYTF.

The sample holds a few counts of this clone. This rearrangement joins TRBV5-1 to TRBJ2-7, with D possibly TRBD1 on 6 matching bases. Germline loops: CDR1 SGHRS, CDR2 YFSETQ. V was clipped by 4 bases and J by 4 bases, with 9 bases between them. The CDR3 length is 12 residues. This CDR3 is CASSRGGYEQYF. The CDR3 coding sequence is TGCGCCAGCAGCCGAGGGGGTTACGAGCAGTACTTC.

The rearrangement links TRBV6-5 to TRBJ2-5; D not resolved. The CDR3 totals 11 residues. Between the trimmed V and J ends, which lost 7 bases and 5 bases, there was a span of 8 bases. Germline V gives CDR1 MNHEY, CDR2 SVGAGI. CDR3 coding DNA: TGTGCCAGCACCGCGGCCGAGACCCAGTACTTC. It specifies CASTAAETQYF.

The rearrangement joins TRBV5-6 to TRBJ1-6, with D tentatively TRBD1 (6 bases). The V and J ends lost 6 bases and 6 bases respectively, with 19 bases between them. Germline CDR1 SGHDT, CDR2 YYEEEE. This CDR3 spans 16 amino acids. DNA for the CDR3: TGTGCCAGCAACTTCGCGAAGGGGGTTGGTAATTCACCCCTCCACTTT. Translation gives CASNFAKGVGNSPLHF.

The chain links TRBV6-6 to TRBJ1-5; TRBD1 matches 10 bases. Trimming took 6 bases from V and 6 from J; bases not matched to a gene: 5. The CDR3 contains 14 residues. Germline V gives CDR1 MNHNY, CDR2 SVGAGI (reference sequence). The DNA for the CDR3 is TGTGCCAGCAGGGGCGACAGGGGGCGTCAGCCCCAGCATTTT. This encodes CASRGDRGRQPQHF.

This clone was detected only a few times. The chain recombines TRBV7-2 with TRBJ2-5; 10 nucleotides line up with TRBD2. J gave up 5 bases and V 6 bases, and 9 bases lay outside the gene matches. This CDR3 has 15 amino acids. Germline CDR1 SGHTA, CDR2 FQGNSA. The CDR3 spells CASRPKAGGQETQYF. In DNA form, the CDR3 reads TGTGCCAGCAGACCCAAAGCGGGGGGGCAGGAGACCCAGTACTTC.

The chain is built from TRBV5-1 and TRBJ2-1, with a tentative D call TRBD2 (7 bases). The germline V and J ends were trimmed by 0 bases and 6 bases, with 10 bases remaining between them. Per germline, CDR1 SGHRS and CDR2 YFSETQ. The CDR3 is 14 amino acids. This CDR3 reads CASSLVGGLNEQFF. CDR3 DNA sequence: TGCGCCAGCAGCTTGGTGGGGGGGCTCAATGAGCAGTTCTTC.

The gene calls are TRBV6-1 and TRBJ2-7; the D gene is possibly TRBD2 (6 bases). V was cut by 2 bases and J by 2 bases, with 13 bases left in between. In germline, CDR1 is MNHNS, CDR2 SASEGT. CDR3 size: 15 residues. The CDR3, as DNA: TGTGCCAGCAGTGAAATTTGGGACTTGGCCTACGAGCAGTACTTC. The encoded protein is CASSEIWDLAYEQYF.